Sequencing of this TCR beta chain was carried out in a study of T cell changes during pregnancy in multiple sclerosis. With V trimmed by 2 bases and J by 4 bases, 5 bases remained unmatched. In germline, CDR1 is SGDLS, CDR2 YYNGEE. This CDR3 is 15 amino acids long. Sequencing was performed with immunoSEQ multiplex PCR; in TCRdb, only in-frame clones are kept and a portion is missing. The data contain 70,000 to 80,000 clones, about nine tenths of them seen just once; the ten biggest clones take up about 0.4%. The chain uses TRBV9 and TRBJ2-5; 10 nucleotides match TRBD2. The specimen was CD4+ T cells from peripheral blood mononuclear cells, collected before pregnancy. The origin of this receptor is a female donor with multiple sclerosis, enrolled in a pregnancy study. The CDR3 loop is CASSVGASGGETQYF. In DNA, the CDR3 is TGTGCCAGCAGCGTTGGGGCTAGCGGGGGAGAGACCCAGTACTTC.